These 27 T cell receptor beta chains were sequenced from one sample in a study of cytomegalovirus exposure and HLA in healthy donors. Measured with immunoSEQ multiplex PCR; TCRdb has only the in-frame clones, and not every one. The sample comprises some 130,000 clones, 70% to 85% of which are singletons, and approximately 30% rests with the top ten. The sample taken for sequencing was PBMCs. Source of these receptors: a man under 40 in good health and CMV-seropositive.

This clone appeared many times. The genes are TRBV7-9 and TRBJ1-1; 8 nucleotides match TRBD1. Germline V gives CDR1 SEHNR, CDR2 FQNEAQ (reference sequence). Germline trimming cut 5 bases from V and 1 base from J; bases unmatched to any gene: 9. This CDR3 has 16 residues. In nucleotides, the CDR3 is TGTGCCAGCAGCCAGACCAGGGGGCCAACGAACACTGAAGCTTTCTTT. Translating gives CASSQTRGPTNTEAFF.

V and J are TRBV7-3 and TRBJ2-2; a weak D match, TRBD1 (5 bases). V lost 5 bases and J 8 bases, leaving 9 bases between the germline ends. Germline V CDR1 and CDR2: SGHTA, FQGTGA. This CDR3 has 12 residues. For the CDR3, the DNA is TGTGCCAGCAGCCCAGGGTGGGGGGAGCTGTTTTTT. Residues: CASSPGWGELFF.

The genes are TRBV27 and TRBJ1-4, with no clear D. Germline loops: CDR1 MNHEY, CDR2 SMNVEV (reference sequence). The CDR3 is 13 amino acids. V shed 3 bases and J shed 1 base, with 3 bases lying between them. The CDR3 nucleotides read TGTGCCAGCAGTTTGCGAACTAATGAAAAACTGTTTTTT. Residues: CASSLRTNEKLFF.

The gene calls are TRBV30 and TRBJ2-1; TRBD2 matches 10 bases. The CDR3 is 15 amino acids. Germline V gene sequence: CDR1 GTSNPN, CDR2 SVGIG (reference sequence). Trimming took 1 base from V and 7 from J; bases not matched to a gene: 7. CDR3: CAWSGLAGAVNEQFF. The CDR3 DNA sequence: TGTGCCTGGAGTGGTCTAGCGGGAGCGGTAAATGAGCAGTTCTTC. The full variable domain, with the rest looked up from reference TRBV30 and TRBJ2-1, is SQTIHQWPATLVQPVGSPLSLECTVEGTSNPNLYWYRQAAGRGLQLLFYSVGIGQISSEVPQNLSASRPQDRQFILSSKKLLLSDSGFYLCAWSGLAGAVNEQFFGPGTRLTVL.

The count of this clone is one. The gene calls are TRBV5-1 and TRBJ2-2; 9 bases match TRBD1. The junction had 14 bases not matched to a gene; V was cut back by 4 bases and J by 7 bases. Germline V gives CDR1 SGHRS, CDR2 YFSETQ. The CDR3 loop spans 17 amino acids. Here the CDR3 reads CASSPGTGKGVDGELFF. Here the CDR3 DNA reads TGCGCCAGCAGCCCTGGGACAGGGAAGGGCGTGGACGGGGAGCTGTTTTTT.

This clone is a singleton in its sample. The CDR3 region has the DNA TGTGCCAGCAGCTTAGGATCAGTGGACAGGGGGCGGGCTAATGAAAAACTGTTTTTT. Translating it yields CASSLGSVDRGRANEKLFF. The genes are TRBV7-2 and TRBJ1-4, with 11 bases that match TRBD1. Trimming at V came to 1 base and at J to 3 bases, leaving 10 bases not matched to a gene. Germline-derived CDR1 and CDR2 are SGHTA and FQGNSA. The CDR3 spans 19 residues.

The chain joins TRBV5-1 to TRBJ1-5; the match to TRBD1 covers 8 bases. CDR1 is SGHRS and CDR2 is YFSETQ in the germline V gene. The CDR3 consists of 14 residues. The V and J ends lost 1 base and 6 bases, in that order; junction bases with no gene match: 3. The CDR3, as DNA: TGCGCCAGCAGCTTGTCAGGGGGCGGTCAGCCCCAGCATTTT. Protein product: CASSLSGGGQPQHF.

This rearrangement joins TRBV9 to TRBJ2-5; 10 nucleotides match TRBD1. Unmatched junction bases numbered 1, after V lost 0 bases and J lost 2 bases. The germline gives CDR1 SGDLS, CDR2 YYNGEE. The CDR3 has 15 amino acids. The CDR3 nucleotides read TGTGCCAGCAGCGTAGAGGGACAGGGGCAAGAGACCCAGTACTTC. Its translation: CASSVEGQGQETQYF.

This clone was picked up one time. The chain combines TRBV15 with TRBJ1-1, with TRBD1 matching 8 bases. The CDR3 runs 16 residues. CDR1 is LNHNV, CDR2 YYDKDF, per germline (reference sequence). The V and J ends lost 0 bases and 1 base, in that order; junction bases with no gene match: 4. CDR3 nucleotides: TGTGCCACCAGCAGAGATCGAGGGACAGGGAACACTGAAGCTTTCTTT. It is translated as CATSRDRGTGNTEAFF.

The V call is TRBV13, the J call TRBJ2-5, with TRBD2 identical over 8 bases. CDR1 and CDR2 (germline): PRHDT, FYEKMQ (reference sequence). V gave up 0 bases and J gave up 1 base; unmatched junction bases: 10. The CDR3 is made up of 18 amino acids. The CDR3 here is CASSLGGIAGTFQETQYF. The CDR3 DNA reads TGTGCCAGCAGCTTAGGGGGGATAGCGGGGACCTTCCAAGAGACCCAGTACTTC.

This clone came up once. V is TRBV11-2 and J is TRBJ2-7; no clear D. The CDR3 runs 15 residues. Per the germline V gene, CDR1 is SGHAT and CDR2 is FQNNGV. V was pared by 3 bases and J by 0 bases, with 12 bases between. The CDR3 loop reads CASSFRKSLSYEQYF. The CDR3 region has the DNA TGTGCCAGCAGCTTTCGCAAGAGTCTCTCCTACGAGCAGTACTTC.

The chain links TRBV19 to TRBJ2-5; D uncertain. Germline values: CDR1 LNHDA, CDR2 SQIVND (reference sequence). This CDR3 has 11 residues. Trimming stripped 6 bases from V and 5 bases from J, with 7 bases between. CDR3: CASRYFETQYF. The CDR3 DNA is TGTGCCAGTAGGTACTTTGAGACCCAGTACTTC.

CDR3 DNA: TGTGCCAGCAGGTCGCCTGGCGGGACGATATCCTACGAGCAGTACTTC. This codes for CASRSPGGTISYEQYF. This chain links TRBV6-4 with TRBJ2-7, with D maybe TRBD2 (6 bases). The germline V gene has CDR1 MRHNA and CDR2 SNTAGT. The ends were cut back, 6 bases at V and 1 base at J, with 19 bases in the middle. This CDR3 contains 16 residues.

This chain joins TRBV4-3 and TRBJ1-2; 7 nucleotides agree with TRBD1. This CDR3 is 16 amino acids long. V lost 1 base to trimming and J lost 7 bases; unmatched junction nucleotides: 12. The germline V gene has CDR1 LGHNA and CDR2 YSLEER. The CDR3 DNA follows: TGCGCCAGCAGCCAAGGGGACAGTCAAATCTATCGTGGCTACACCTTC. The encoded protein is CASSQGDSQIYRGYTF.

The chain uses TRBV29-1 and TRBJ2-1, with D possibly matching TRBD1 (5 bases). V lost 0 bases and J 3 bases, leaving 9 bases between the germline ends. The CDR3 is 14 amino acids. Germline V gives CDR1 SQVTM, CDR2 ANQGSEA. CDR3: CSVEEDGHYNEQFF. The CDR3, as DNA: TGCAGCGTTGAAGAAGACGGACACTACAATGAGCAGTTCTTC.

The chain links TRBV5-8 to TRBJ2-1, with D possibly TRBD2 on 6 matching bases. Germline V CDR1 and CDR2: SGHTS, YDEGEE. The CDR3 has 14 residues. V dropped 1 base and J dropped 7 bases, with 12 bases sitting between them. In DNA, the CDR3 is TGTGCCAGCAGCTTGTATTTAGCGGAAAATGAGCAGTTCTTC. It yields the protein CASSLYLAENEQFF.

The table lists this clone with a few counts. This chain joins TRBV5-1 and TRBJ2-2; D may be TRBD1 (7 bases). From germline, CDR1 is SGHRS and CDR2 YFSETQ. Trimming shortened V by 6 bases and J by 5 bases, and 20 bases separated the two germline ends. The CDR3 extends over 16 amino acids. CDR3 sequence (DNA): TGCGCCAGCACGCTATTCCAGGGGGGCAGAACCGGGGAGCTGTTTTTT. Residues: CASTLFQGGRTGELFF.

This chain connects TRBV18 to TRBJ1-1, with TRBD1 matching 7 bases. The ends lost 2 bases at V and 4 bases at J; junction bases unmatched: 7. In germline, CDR1 is KGHSH, CDR2 LQKENI. The CDR3 runs to 15 residues. In DNA, the CDR3 is TGTGCCAGCTCACCAGAACAGGGGTTAGGCACTGAAGCTTTCTTT. This gives the protein CASSPEQGLGTEAFF.

V gene TRBV19 combines with J gene TRBJ1-1, with no clear D. Between the trimmed V and J ends, which lost 2 bases and 8 bases, there was a span of 12 bases. CDR1 is LNHDA and CDR2 is SQIVND in the germline V gene (reference sequence). The CDR3 consists of 13 residues. The CDR3, as DNA: TGTGCCAGTAGTATAAACAGCCCCCTAGAAGCTTTCTTT. Amino acids: CASSINSPLEAFF.

As DNA, the CDR3 is TGTGCCAGCAGCGTATCGTTGCGCGGAGAGACCCAGTACTTC. Its translation: CASSVSLRGETQYF. J is TRBJ2-5 and V is TRBV9, with D unresolved. The germline CDR1 and CDR2 sequences are SGDLS and YYNGEE. This CDR3 has 14 residues. V lost 1 base, J lost 4 bases, and 11 bases lay in between.

The chain couples TRBV25-1 to TRBJ1-1; tentatively, D is TRBD1 (6 bases). From germline, CDR1 is MGHDK and CDR2 SYGVNS. Trimming pared 3 bases from V and 9 bases from J, leaving 20 bases between. The CDR3 covers 15 residues. The chain's CDR3 is CASSDLPGTTYKAFF. The CDR3 DNA reads TGTGCCAGCAGTGACCTTCCCGGGACAACCTATAAAGCTTTCTTT.

The chain has TRBV27 and TRBJ2-3, with TRBD2 identical over 9 bases. The CDR3 loop spans 18 amino acids. CDR1 MNHEY and CDR2 SMNVEV come from the germline V gene (reference sequence). The V segment lost 3 bases and the J segment 1 base; nucleotides outside the gene matches: 11. The CDR3 nucleotides read TGTGCCAGCAGTTTTGTGTGGCGGGGGGGCAACGGCACAGATACGCAGTATTTT. This gives the protein CASSFVWRGGNGTDTQYF.

The V gene is TRBV30, the J gene TRBJ2-1, with TRBD2 matching 9 bases. The CDR3 is made up of 13 amino acids. Germline V gene sequence: CDR1 GTSNPN, CDR2 SVGIG (reference sequence). Trimming removed 1 base from V and 5 bases from J; junction bases left unmatched: 0. The CDR3 bases are TGTGCCTGGAGTGGACTAGCGGACAATGAGCAGTTCTTC. Residues: CAWSGLADNEQFF.

V is TRBV18 and J is TRBJ2-1, with 8 positions matching TRBD1. The CDR3 loop spans 14 amino acids. The ends lost 4 bases at V and 6 bases at J; junction bases unmatched: 5. Germline loops: CDR1 KGHSH, CDR2 LQKENI. CDR3 bases: TGTGCCAGCTCACGGACAGGGTGGGGCAATGAGCAGTTCTTC. It yields the protein CASSRTGWGNEQFF.

J is TRBJ1-2 and V is TRBV5-1; D is unclear. There are 14 residues in the CDR3. Trimming left V 4 bases short and J 0 bases short, with 10 bases between. Germline assignment: CDR1 SGHRS and CDR2 YFSETQ. CDR3 region: CASSMTSSNYGYTF. Written as DNA, the CDR3 is TGCGCCAGCAGCATGACTTCCTCTAACTATGGCTACACCTTC.

V and J are TRBV5-1 and TRBJ1-5, with D possibly being TRBD1 (5 bases). The germline V gene encodes CDR1 SGHRS and CDR2 YFSETQ. V lost 4 bases, J lost 3 bases, and 17 bases lay in between. The CDR3 runs to 16 residues. CDR3 protein: CASSPSPRQNNQPQHF. The CDR3, as DNA: TGCGCCAGCAGCCCCTCGCCTCGACAGAACAATCAGCCCCAGCATTTT.

The chain carries TRBV10-3 and TRBJ2-5; D remains ambiguous. The germline V gene encodes CDR1 ENHRY and CDR2 SYGVKD. The CDR3 is made up of 16 amino acids. V lost 0 bases to trimming and J lost 0 bases, with 11 bases between them. CDR3 protein: CAISESEVKDQETQYF. As DNA, the CDR3 is TGTGCCATCAGTGAGTCTGAGGTTAAAGACCAAGAGACCCAGTACTTC.